Presented here are 27 T cell receptor beta chains from one specimen sequenced in a study of blood T cell repertoires in COVID-19. Clones were read by immunoSEQ multiplex PCR, and TCRdb kept only the in-frame ones, dropping some. Of about 160,000 clones listed, about 85% are singletons. Sequenced input: PBMCs or T cells enriched from blood (not recorded which). The receptors were sampled from a woman aged 40 to 50 who had been exposed to COVID-19.

V is TRBV27 and J is TRBJ2-7; TRBD1 agrees at 11 bases. With V trimmed by 3 bases and J by 4 bases, 2 bases remained unmatched. Germline CDR1 reads MNHEY; CDR2 reads SMNVEV (reference sequence). CDR3 length: 14 amino acids. The CDR3 loop is CASSLDRGLYEQYF. CDR3 sequence (DNA): TGTGCCAGCAGTTTGGACAGGGGGCTTTACGAGCAGTACTTC.

V usage is TRBV15 and J usage is TRBJ2-1; 7 positions match TRBD1. The CDR3 has 13 amino acids. CDR1 and CDR2 (germline): LNHNV, YYDKDF (reference sequence). With 4 bases clipped from V and 5 bases from J, the junction kept 2 bases outside the gene matches. CDR3 in DNA: TGTGCCACCAGCACGGGACAGCACAATGAGCAGTTCTTC. Translation gives CATSTGQHNEQFF. The full variable domain, rest sourced from reference TRBV15 and TRBJ2-1, is DAMVIQNPRYQVTQFGKPVTLSCSQTLNHNVMYWYQQKSSQAPKLLFHYYDKDFNNEADTPDNFQSRRPNTSFCFLDIRSPGLGDTAMYLCATSTGQHNEQFFGPGTRLTVL.

The genes are TRBV9 and TRBJ2-5; weak D call: TRBD2 (6 bases). Germline lookup yields CDR1 SGDLS and CDR2 YYNGEE. Trimming left V 0 bases short and J 5 bases short, with 8 bases between. The CDR3 is made up of 13 amino acids. The CDR3 DNA follows: TGTGCCAGCAGCGTAGACGGGGGTGAGACCCAGTACTTC. Translating gives CASSVDGGETQYF.

V usage is TRBV19 and J usage is TRBJ2-7, with 9 bases that match TRBD2. CDR3 length equals 17 residues. Germline assignment: CDR1 LNHDA and CDR2 SQIVND (reference sequence). With V trimmed by 1 base and J by 3 bases, 10 bases remained unmatched. CDR3 DNA: TGTGCCAGTAGTATAGTGTACGCTAGCGGGGACCTCTACGAGCAGTACTTC. Translated, it gives CASSIVYASGDLYEQYF.

The chain couples TRBV19 to TRBJ2-4, with D perhaps matching TRBD1 (5 bases). Germline lookup yields CDR1 LNHDA and CDR2 SQIVND (reference sequence). The CDR3 spans 20 residues. V dropped 1 base and J dropped 3 bases, with 25 bases sitting between them. Here the CDR3 reads CASSIGTNKGKSMGKNIQYF. In DNA, the CDR3 is TGTGCCAGTAGTATAGGTACTAACAAGGGGAAAAGCATGGGCAAAAACATTCAGTACTTC.

The chain is built from TRBV28 and TRBJ2-3, with TRBD1 matching 10 bases. The CDR3 is 15 amino acids. V was clipped by 11 bases and J by 4 bases; unmatched bases: 12. Germline V CDR1 and CDR2: MDHEN, SYDVKM. The DNA of the CDR3 is TGTGCCGGTTCAGTGGGACAGGGGATATCAGATACGCAGTATTTT. This sequence encodes CAGSVGQGISDTQYF.

The chain links TRBV19 to TRBJ1-5; the match to TRBD1 covers 8 bases. V gave up 3 bases and J gave up 6 bases; unmatched junction bases: 10. The germline CDR1 and CDR2 sequences are LNHDA and SQIVND (reference sequence). CDR3 length: 16 amino acids. CDR3 in amino acids: CASSMPSRQGLQPQHF. For the CDR3, the DNA is TGTGCCAGTAGTATGCCATCGAGACAGGGGCTTCAGCCCCAGCATTTT.

The CDR3 DNA reads as TGTGCCAGCAGCGCGTCGACAGGCTCGAACACCATATATTTT. It is translated as CASSASTGSNTIYF. The chain recombines TRBV7-8 with TRBJ1-3, with D possibly TRBD1 on 6 matching bases. V was shortened by 5 bases and J by 7 bases, with 15 bases between the two germline ends. This CDR3 region has 14 residues. The germline CDR1 and CDR2 sequences are SGHVS and FQNEAQ.

The chain links TRBV13 to TRBJ2-5, with D possibly TRBD2 on 6 matching bases. Germline-derived CDR1 and CDR2 are PRHDT and FYEKMQ (reference sequence). Trimming took 5 bases from V and 0 from J, leaving 10 bases between them. The CDR3 covers 14 residues. The CDR3 region has the DNA TGTGCCAGCAGCGCGGGACGGCACCAAGAGACCCAGTACTTC. Amino acid sequence: CASSAGRHQETQYF.

The rearrangement uses TRBV7-9 and TRBJ1-2; 7 bases match TRBD1. The germline CDR1 and CDR2 sequences are SEHNR and FQNEAQ (reference sequence). The length of the CDR3 is 15 residues. With V trimmed by 1 base and J by 2 bases, 4 bases remained unmatched. CDR3 bases: TGTGCCAGCAGCTTAGGACAGGGAAGGAACTATGGCTACACCTTC. This encodes CASSLGQGRNYGYTF.

Here the CDR3 DNA reads TGCGCCAGCAGCTCTCGAGCGGGGGACTCTGGAAACACCATATATTTT. It codes for CASSSRAGDSGNTIYF. J is TRBJ1-3 and V is TRBV5-1; maybe TRBD1 (5 bases). V shed 3 bases and J shed 0 bases, with 13 bases lying between them. The CDR3 has 16 amino acids. Germline CDR1 reads SGHRS; CDR2 reads YFSETQ.

The chain is built from TRBV27 and TRBJ2-5, with D perhaps TRBD1 (5 bases). The V gene's germline CDR1 is MNHEY and CDR2 SMNVEV (reference sequence). Trimming stripped 6 bases from V and 2 bases from J, with 19 bases between. CDR3 length: 16 residues. CDR3 in DNA: TGTGCCAGCAGCATAGGGGCGGCCAGAAGTCAAGAGACCCAGTACTTC. It encodes CASSIGAARSQETQYF.

The genes are TRBV7-9 and TRBJ2-7; TRBD1 matches 10 bases. V dropped 5 bases and J dropped 0; count of bases not matched to a gene: 4. The CDR3 loop spans 15 amino acids. CDR1 is SEHNR, CDR2 FQNEAQ, per germline (reference sequence). The CDR3 DNA reads TGTGCCAGCAGCCCTTGGACAGGGGGCTCCTACGAGCAGTACTTC. The encoded protein is CASSPWTGGSYEQYF. The entire variable domain, with the rest obtained from reference TRBV7-9 and TRBJ2-7, is as follows: DTGVSQNPRHKITKRGQNVTFRCDPISEHNRLYWYRQTLGQGPEFLTYFQNEAQLEKSRLLSDRFSAERPKGSFSTLEIQRTEQGDSAMYLCASSPWTGGSYEQYFGPGTRLTVT.

A few counts support this clone. This chain connects TRBV4-3 to TRBJ1-5; no firm D call. CDR1 is LGHNA, CDR2 YSLEER, per germline. The CDR3 has 13 amino acids. Deletions cut 0 bases from V and 6 bases from J, with 6 bases between. CDR3: CASSQDFLQPQHF. The CDR3 DNA reads TGCGCCAGCAGCCAAGATTTCCTTCAGCCCCAGCATTTT.

The chain recombines TRBV6-2 or TRBV6-3 with TRBJ1-2; no clear D gene. Looked up from germline, CDR1 is MNHEY and CDR2 is SVGEGT. Trimming shortened V by 2 bases and J by 7 bases, and 5 bases separated the two germline ends. The CDR3 sequence is 11 residues long. CDR3 DNA: TGTGCCAGCAGTTACCCCTTTGGCTACACCTTC. This translates into CASSYPFGYTF.

The chain joins TRBV12-3 or TRBV12-4 to TRBJ1-2, with unresolved D. The CDR3 contains 12 residues. V was shortened by 7 bases and J by 3 bases, with 9 bases between the two germline ends. CDR3 in DNA: TGTGCCAGCAATAGACTCGACTATGGCTACACCTTC. Translation: CASNRLDYGYTF.

The chain employs TRBV7-9 and TRBJ2-7, with D maybe TRBD1 (5 bases). Per the germline V gene, CDR1 is SEHNR and CDR2 is FQNEAQ (reference sequence). This CDR3 contains 15 residues. The ends were cut back, 0 bases at V and 0 bases at J, with 9 bases in the middle. The CDR3: CASSLAGDSSYEQYF. In DNA form, the CDR3 reads TGTGCCAGCAGCTTAGCGGGTGACAGCTCCTACGAGCAGTACTTC. Using reference TRBV7-9 and TRBJ2-7 for the parts outside the CDR3, the full variable domain is DTGVSQNPRHKITKRGQNVTFRCDPISEHNRLYWYRQTLGQGPEFLTYFQNEAQLEKSRLLSDRFSAERPKGSFSTLEIQRTEQGDSAMYLCASSLAGDSSYEQYFGPGTRLTVT.

The V gene is TRBV19, the J gene TRBJ2-7; D remains unclear. Germline V gene data show CDR1 as LNHDA and CDR2 as SQIVND (reference sequence). Trimming removed 4 bases at V and 2 bases at J, with 12 bases between. This CDR3 is 14 amino acids long. CDR3 amino acids: CASSSPSVTYEQYF. CDR3 in DNA: TGTGCCAGTAGTAGTCCCAGCGTAACCTACGAGCAGTACTTC.

Comments on this clone: Distinct nucleotide sequences in the sample also encode this CDR3. This chain uses TRBV27 with TRBJ2-7; 10 bases are shared with TRBD1. Germline V gene sequence: CDR1 MNHEY, CDR2 SMNVEV (reference sequence). CDR3 length: 15 residues. The V gene end was trimmed by 3 bases and the J gene end by 3 bases; junction bases not matched to a gene: 5. For the CDR3, the DNA is TGTGCCAGCAGTTTTTCCGGGACAGGGGTCTACGAGCAGTACTTC. This sequence encodes CASSFSGTGVYEQYF.

This clone was detected once. This sequence joins TRBV28 and TRBJ1-1; weak D call: TRBD1 (5 bases). CDR1 is MDHEN and CDR2 is SYDVKM in the germline V gene. V shed 1 base and J shed 1 base, with 10 bases lying between them. This CDR3 spans 15 amino acids. Here the CDR3 reads CASSLSTAPNTEAFF. The CDR3 coding sequence is TGTGCCAGCAGTTTATCGACAGCCCCGAACACTGAAGCTTTCTTT.

The rearrangement uses TRBV5-1 and TRBJ2-7; D is possibly TRBD2 (6 bases). With 0 bases removed from V and 3 bases from J, the gap between germline ends came to 13 bases. Germline CDR1 and CDR2: SGHRS and YFSETQ. The length of the CDR3 is 15 residues. CDR3 sequence (DNA): TGCGCCAGCAGCTTGGGGGGAGGACCCGACTACGAGCAGTACTTC. It yields the protein CASSLGGGPDYEQYF.

V and J are TRBV28 and TRBJ1-4, with D hard to call. Trimming took off 5 bases at V and 6 bases at J, with 19 bases between the two ends. Germline V gene lookup returns CDR1 MDHEN and CDR2 SYDVKM. The CDR3 covers 16 residues. The CDR3 loop reads CASSTYTGVQYEKLFF. The CDR3 DNA sequence: TGTGCCAGCAGTACCTACACGGGAGTGCAGTATGAAAAACTGTTTTTT.

The V and J genes are TRBV14 and TRBJ1-2; the D is unclear. Trimming cost V 0 bases and J 7 bases, with 12 bases left between them. CDR1 is SGHDN, CDR2 FVKESK, per germline. There are 14 residues in the CDR3. The CDR3 DNA sequence: TGTGCCAGCAGCCAAGATCATTCCTATTCTGGCTACACCTTC. Translation: CASSQDHSYSGYTF.

The sample holds one count of this clone. The rearrangement links TRBV27 to TRBJ2-1, with 9 bases lining up with TRBD1. This CDR3 spans 14 amino acids. The trim removed 3 bases at V and 8 bases at J, leaving 5 bases unmatched. Germline V gives CDR1 MNHEY, CDR2 SMNVEV (reference sequence). This chain's CDR3 is CASSLGQGNDEQFF. DNA for the CDR3: TGTGCCAGCAGTTTGGGACAGGGTAACGATGAGCAGTTCTTC.

V and J are TRBV10-3 and TRBJ2-7; TRBD1 aligns across 8 bases. Germline V lookup: CDR1 ENHRY, CDR2 SYGVKD. This CDR3 has 16 residues. The trim removed 4 bases at V and 2 bases at J, leaving 10 bases unmatched. The DNA for the CDR3 is TGTGCCATCAGTGGGGGATACAGGGGGATTACCTACGAGCAGTACTTC. It is translated as CAISGGYRGITYEQYF.

V and J are TRBV10-3 and TRBJ1-1; D gene ambiguous. CDR3 length: 15 residues. The germline V gene has CDR1 ENHRY and CDR2 SYGVKD. V was cut by 4 bases and J by 5 bases, with 17 bases left in between. The CDR3 region has the DNA TGTGCCATCAGTGCGGGTCCCGCCGGAGGGACTGAAGCTTTCTTT. This sequence encodes CAISAGPAGGTEAFF.

The V and J genes are TRBV4-1 and TRBJ2-2; 9 bases are a match to TRBD2. Germline values: CDR1 MGHRA, CDR2 YSYEKL. V shed 4 bases and J 1 base; nucleotides not matched to a gene: 4. The CDR3 spans 16 residues. The CDR3, as DNA: TGCGCCAGCAGCCGCTTACTAGCGGGGAACACCGGGGAGCTGTTTTTT. Amino acid sequence: CASSRLLAGNTGELFF.